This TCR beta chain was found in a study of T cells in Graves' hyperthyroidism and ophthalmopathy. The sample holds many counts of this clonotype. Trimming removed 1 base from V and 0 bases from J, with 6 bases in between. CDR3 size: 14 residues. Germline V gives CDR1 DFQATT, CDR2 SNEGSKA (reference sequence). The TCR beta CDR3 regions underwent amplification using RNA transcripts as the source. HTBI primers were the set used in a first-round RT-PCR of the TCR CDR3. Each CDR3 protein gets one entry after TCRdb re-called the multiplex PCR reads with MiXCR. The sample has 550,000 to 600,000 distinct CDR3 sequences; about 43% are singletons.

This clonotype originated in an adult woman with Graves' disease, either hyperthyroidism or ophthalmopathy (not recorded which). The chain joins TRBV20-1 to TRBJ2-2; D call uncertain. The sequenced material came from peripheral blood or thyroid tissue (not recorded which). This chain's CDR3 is CSARVVANTGELFF. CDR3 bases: TGCAGTGCTAGAGTAGTCGCGAACACCGGGGAGCTGTTTTTT.